Listed here are 20 T cell receptor beta chains from one sample, sequenced in a study of CD8+ T cells in alopecia areata. Noted treatment: oral pan-JAK inhibitor, 5-10 mg twice daily. TCR sequencing used cDNA made by reverse transcription of extracted RNA. Here immunoSEQ multiplex PCR was the method, and the copy in TCRdb shows in-frame clones only, minus some. The sample records some 190,000 clones, around 60% being singletons. The material sequenced was CD4+ T cells sorted from blood, taken around week 50, from a patient treated with tofacitinib. The receptors originated from a human donor with alopecia areata.

This clone was observed a handful of times. This chain links TRBV7-4 with TRBJ2-3; 10 bases match TRBD2. The trim removed 5 bases at V and 3 bases at J, leaving 14 bases unmatched. The germline CDR1 and CDR2 sequences are SGHVT and SQSDAQ. CDR3 length: 18 amino acids. CDR3 sequence reads: CASSPHRPTSGATDTQYF. The DNA of the CDR3 is TGTGCCAGCAGCCCACACCGACCCACTAGCGGGGCAACAGATACGCAGTATTTT.

This chain uses TRBV6-5 with TRBJ1-2, with TRBD1 matching 11 bases. Losses at the gene ends were 6 bases for V and 7 bases for J; bases not matched to a gene: 7. Germline CDR1 MNHEY, CDR2 SVGAGI. CDR3 length: 14 amino acids. CDR3 bases: TGTGCCAGCAGACCGGACAGGGGGCTCTTTGGCTACACCTTC. Encoded protein: CASRPDRGLFGYTF.

This chain connects TRBV29-1 to TRBJ2-5; 7 nucleotides align to TRBD1. The ends lost 1 base at V and 2 bases at J; junction bases unmatched: 1. CDR1 is SQVTM, CDR2 ANQGSEA, per germline. The CDR3 totals 13 residues. The CDR3 spells CSVEGQGQETQYF. The CDR3 DNA is TGCAGCGTTGAAGGACAGGGACAAGAGACCCAGTACTTC. Drawing the rest from reference TRBV29-1 and TRBJ2-5, the complete variable domain is SAVISQKPSRDICQRGTSLTIQCQVDSQVTMMFWYRQQPGQSLTLIATANQGSEATYESGFVIDKFPISRPNLTFSTLTVSNMSPEDSSIYLCSVEGQGQETQYFGPGTRLLVL.

The chain joins TRBV7-2 to TRBJ1-1; unclear D gene. CDR1 and CDR2 (germline): SGHTA, FQGNSA. The germline V and J ends were trimmed by 3 bases and 4 bases, with 12 bases remaining between them. The CDR3 covers 14 residues. The CDR3 loop reads CASSFDLDSTEAFF. The CDR3 nucleotides read TGTGCCAGCAGCTTCGACTTGGATTCCACTGAAGCTTTCTTT.

The J gene is TRBJ1-2, the V gene TRBV29-1; weak D call: TRBD1 (5 bases). The length of the CDR3 is 12 residues. V gave up 4 bases and J gave up 6 bases, with 12 bases separating them. The V gene's germline CDR1 is SQVTM and CDR2 ANQGSEA. The CDR3 loop reads CSVAGTENGYTF. The CDR3 DNA is TGCAGCGTTGCAGGGACCGAGAATGGCTACACCTTC.

The V gene is TRBV5-1, the J gene TRBJ1-2, with D perhaps matching TRBD1 (5 bases). The germline V and J ends were trimmed by 4 bases and 2 bases, with 9 bases remaining between them. This CDR3 comprises 13 residues. Looked up from germline, CDR1 is SGHRS and CDR2 is YFSETQ. CDR3 nucleotides: TGCGCCAGCAGCCCAAGACAGAACTATGGCTACACCTTC. It codes for CASSPRQNYGYTF.

The chain uses TRBV7-2 and TRBJ1-1; a possible D gene is TRBD1 (6 bases). V was pared by 2 bases and J by 0 bases, with 7 bases between. The CDR3 totals 14 residues. CDR1 SGHTA and CDR2 FQGNSA come from the germline V gene. CDR3 region: CASSLSGVNTEAFF. The CDR3 DNA reads as TGTGCCAGCAGCTTATCAGGGGTGAACACTGAAGCTTTCTTT.

This clone was seen a handful of times. The rearrangement links TRBV11-2 to TRBJ2-3; 10 nucleotides align to TRBD2. From germline, CDR1 is SGHAT and CDR2 FQNNGV. This CDR3 comprises 14 residues. Losses at the gene ends were 2 bases for V and 9 bases for J; bases not matched to a gene: 5. CDR3 sequence reads: CASSLPPTSGTQYF. CDR3 bases: TGTGCCAGCAGCTTACCCCCGACTAGCGGGACGCAGTATTTT.

This clone was counted once. The rearrangement links TRBV7-8 to TRBJ2-3, with a weak D call TRBD2 (6 bases). The CDR3 is 14 amino acids. Germline V CDR1 and CDR2: SGHVS, FQNEAQ. Between the trimmed V and J ends, which lost 5 bases and 2 bases, there was a span of 11 bases. The CDR3 spells CASSRGSFTDTQYF. The CDR3 DNA sequence: TGTGCCAGCAGCCGGGGGTCCTTCACAGATACGCAGTATTTT.

The genes are TRBV29-1 and TRBJ2-7, with D possibly being TRBD1 (5 bases). V was cut by 4 bases and J by 6 bases, with 13 bases left in between. CDR1 is SQVTM and CDR2 is ANQGSEA in the germline V gene. This CDR3 is 12 amino acids long. CDR3 DNA: TGCAGCGTTGGTGAAGGGGTGGGCGAGCAGTACTTC. Translation: CSVGEGVGEQYF.

V is TRBV4-3 and J is TRBJ2-7; 9 nucleotides agree with TRBD2. CDR1 and CDR2 (germline): LGHNA, YSLEER. The CDR3 extends over 15 amino acids. V shed 1 base and J 5 bases; nucleotides not matched to a gene: 6. In DNA form, the CDR3 reads TGCGCCAGCAGCCAAGGTGACGGACTAGCGAACGAGCAGTACTTC. Translating gives CASSQGDGLANEQYF.

This clone was recorded a few times. The rearrangement joins TRBV5-1 to TRBJ2-1, with D perhaps assigned TRBD1 or TRBD2 (5 bases each). In germline, CDR1 is SGHRS, CDR2 YFSETQ. The CDR3 has 16 amino acids. Trimming cost V 4 bases and J 5 bases, with 19 bases left between them. The CDR3 loop reads CASSPFRRGADNEQFF. CDR3 nucleotides: TGCGCCAGCAGCCCCTTTCGAAGGGGAGCGGACAATGAGCAGTTCTTC.

The genes are TRBV27 and TRBJ1-2; TRBD1 aligns across 7 bases. Germline V gives CDR1 MNHEY, CDR2 SMNVEV (reference sequence). This CDR3 is 13 amino acids long. V dropped 7 bases and J dropped 9; count of bases not matched to a gene: 11. CDR3 sequence: CASKARDSQSYTF. The CDR3, as DNA: TGTGCCAGCAAAGCTAGGGACAGTCAAAGCTACACCTTC.

CDR3 DNA sequence: TGTGCCACCAGGGACGGGAACACTGAAGCTTTCTTT. Its translation: CATRDGNTEAFF. The rearrangement joins TRBV6-5 to TRBJ1-1, with a tentative D call TRBD1 (5 bases). V shed 10 bases and J shed 1 base, with 10 bases lying between them. The CDR3 spans 12 residues. Germline-derived CDR1 and CDR2 are MNHEY and SVGAGI.

The CDR3 loop reads CASSLVGPTDEQYF. The CDR3 bases are TGCGCCAGCAGCTTAGTTGGGCCCACGGACGAGCAGTACTTC. This rearrangement joins TRBV5-1 to TRBJ2-7; D uncertain. Trimming took 2 bases from V and 5 from J, leaving 14 bases between them. Per the germline V gene, CDR1 is SGHRS and CDR2 is YFSETQ. The CDR3 sequence is 14 residues long. The full variable domain, completed using reference TRBV5-1 and TRBJ2-7, is KAGVTQTPRYLIKTRGQQVTLSCSPISGHRSVSWYQQTPGQGLQFLFEYFSETQRNKGNFPGRFSGRQFSNSRSEMNVSTLELGDSALYLCASSLVGPTDEQYFGPGTRLTVT.

This chain links TRBV29-1 with TRBJ2-4; D unclear. Trimming left V 2 bases short and J 7 bases short, with 6 bases between. The CDR3 is 11 amino acids. Germline values: CDR1 SQVTM, CDR2 ANQGSEA. The CDR3 spells CSVEYLNIQYF. CDR3 DNA: TGCAGCGTTGAATATCTGAACATTCAGTACTTC.

The genes are TRBV4-3 and TRBJ2-6; 9 bases align to TRBD1. Germline CDR1 and CDR2: LGHNA and YSLEER. The CDR3 contains 20 residues. The trim removed 0 bases at V and 0 bases at J, leaving 9 bases unmatched. The CDR3 DNA reads as TGCGCCAGCAGCCAAGACGTACCGGGACAGGGATACTCTGGGGCCAACGTCCTGACTTTC. Protein sequence: CASSQDVPGQGYSGANVLTF.

The genes are TRBV10-3 and TRBJ1-6; D is unclear. CDR1 ENHRY and CDR2 SYGVKD come from the germline V gene. This CDR3 comprises 12 residues. Trimming shortened V by 2 bases and J by 10 bases, and 6 bases separated the two germline ends. In DNA form, the CDR3 reads TGTGCCATCAGTGAGCGCGACTCACCCCTCCACTTT. It is translated as CAISERDSPLHF.

CDR3 protein: CSVGLRLTDTQYF. The CDR3 DNA follows: TGCAGCGTGGGACTACGGTTAACAGATACGCAGTATTTT. The chain couples TRBV29-1 to TRBJ2-3; TRBD2 aligns across 7 bases. Germline trimming cut 6 bases from V and 3 bases from J; bases unmatched to any gene: 6. CDR1 SQVTM and CDR2 ANQGSEA come from the germline V gene. The length of the CDR3 is 13 residues.

The gene calls are TRBV29-1 and TRBJ1-2, with unresolved D. Germline CDR1 and CDR2: SQVTM and ANQGSEA. There are 10 residues in the CDR3. The ends were cut back, 4 bases at V and 5 bases at J, with 5 bases in the middle. CDR3 sequence reads: CSVGAYGYTF. Written as DNA, the CDR3 is TGCAGCGTTGGAGCATATGGCTACACCTTC.